This T cell receptor (beta chain) was recorded in a study of OX40 agonist ivuxolimab in advanced cancers. For the study at large: A diagnosis of hepatocellular carcinoma, melanoma, renal cell or head and neck cancer was present in dose-escalation patients. Earlier anti-PD-1, anti-PD-L1 or anti-CTLA-4 therapy was permitted; over 35% had received some. Whole-study results and caveats: Both blood CD4+ and CD8+ T cells showed clonal growth by week 6 at 0.1 to 3.0 mg/kg. Partial responders treated at 0.1-3.0 mg/kg exhibited clonal expansion among the lowest measured.

Some clones are missing from TCRdb's copy, which holds only in-frame ones; the method was immunoSEQ multiplex PCR. The profile shows 46,000 or so clones, around 87% of them singletons. The CDR3 is 14 residues long. The germline V gene encodes CDR1 SGDLS and CDR2 YYNGEE. Between the trimmed V and J ends, which lost 3 bases and 0 bases, there was a span of 7 bases. With respect to this clone: Its antigen is as yet unknown.

The sample here was CD4+ or CD8+ T cells sorted from blood, taken in a trial of the OX40 agonist ivuxolimab. This TCR was recovered from an adult with an advanced solid tumor such as melanoma, head and neck, liver or kidney cancer. This sequence joins TRBV9 and TRBJ1-5; D uncertain. In DNA form, the CDR3 reads TGTGCCAGCAGCGCCGGAGGTAGCAATCAGCCCCAGCATTTT. It codes for CASSAGGSNQPQHF.